A single sample is the source of the 2 T cell receptor beta chains below, sequenced in a study of regulatory T cells in long-lasting Graves disease. Through Arm-PCR of CDR3 regions and iRepertoire HTBI primers, TCR beta libraries were built. A single record per CDR3 protein comes from TCRdb applying MiXCR to the multiplex PCR reads. The sample lists roughly 380,000 distinct CDR3 sequences, 15% to 20% seen once, with 25% to 30% in the top ten. As to time point: newly diagnosed GD, antithyroid drugs for less than 3 months. RNA extracted from PBMCs served as the sequencing template. The sample was also linked to a second study, of T cells in Graves' hyperthyroidism and ophthalmopathy.

The sample here was peripheral blood mononuclear cells (PBMCs), taken at new diagnosis, from a patient treated with antithyroid drugs. The receptors were gathered from a man aged 35 to 55 with Graves disease.

V gene TRBV3-1 combines with J gene TRBJ1-4; D gene uncertain. The CDR3 has 13 residues. Trimming removed 0 bases at V and 7 bases at J, with 6 bases between. Germline V CDR1 and CDR2: LGHDT, YNNKEL (reference sequence). The CDR3: CASSQEVGEKLFF. CDR3 DNA: TGTGCCAGCAGCCAAGAAGTGGGTGAAAAACTGTTTTTT.

Many counts were recorded for this clonotype. The chain links TRBV24-1 to TRBJ1-1; 8 bases align to TRBD1. The V gene's germline CDR1 is KGHDR and CDR2 SFDVKD. The trim removed 4 bases at V and 1 base at J, leaving 4 bases unmatched. The CDR3 covers 15 residues. The CDR3 here is CATSDAGTGNTEAFF. Here the CDR3 DNA reads TGTGCCACCAGTGACGCCGGGACAGGGAACACTGAAGCTTTCTTT.